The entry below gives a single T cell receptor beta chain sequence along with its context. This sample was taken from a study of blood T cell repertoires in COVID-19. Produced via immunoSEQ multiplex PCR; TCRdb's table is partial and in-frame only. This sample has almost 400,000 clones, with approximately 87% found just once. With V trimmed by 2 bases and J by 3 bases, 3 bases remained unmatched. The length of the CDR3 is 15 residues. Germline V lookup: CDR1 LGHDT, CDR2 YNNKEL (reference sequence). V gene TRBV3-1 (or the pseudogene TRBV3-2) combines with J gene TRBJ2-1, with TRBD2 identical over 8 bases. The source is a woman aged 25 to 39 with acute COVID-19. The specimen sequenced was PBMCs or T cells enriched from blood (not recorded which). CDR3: CASSQRGGVYNEQFF. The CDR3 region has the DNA TGTGCCAGCAGCCAACGGGGGGGGGTCTACAATGAGCAGTTCTTC.